One TCR beta chain is described in this entry. The sample comes from a study of T cells in Graves' hyperthyroidism and ophthalmopathy. J was trimmed by 6 bases and V by 5 bases; bases with no gene match: 8. Germline CDR1 reads SQVTM; CDR2 reads ANQGSEA. This CDR3 contains 14 residues. There were TCR beta CDR3 regions amplified from RNA transcripts. Primed by the HTBI set, a first-round RT-PCR was run on the TCR CDR3. MiXCR, run by TCRdb on the multiplex PCR reads, gives a single entry per CDR3 protein. The sample lists approximately 98,000 distinct CDR3 sequences, around 40% occurring once. This sequence originates from a woman younger than 45 with Graves' hyperthyroidism. The chain uses TRBV29-1 and TRBJ2-7, with 12 bases matching TRBD1. Sequencing input: peripheral blood or thyroid tissue (not recorded which). The CDR3: CSVSGTGGQGEQYF. CDR3 sequence (DNA): TGCAGCGTTAGTGGGACAGGGGGCCAAGGCGAGCAGTACTTC.